This T cell receptor (beta chain) derives from a study of identical twins. Notes on the study in general: Cross-sectional statistical analysis, not tracking of the same donors, underpinned the conclusions.

TCRdb re-analysed the 5' RACE reads in MiXCR, keeping a single row per CDR3 protein. The table shows around 480,000 distinct CDR3 sequences, with around an eighth occurring only once. Note on this clonotype: Antigen specificity is unknown.

This CDR3 region has 14 residues. Trimming cost V 6 bases and J 0 bases, with 13 bases left between them. The V gene's germline CDR1 is DFQATT and CDR2 SNEGSKA (reference sequence). The same data also contributed to another study, on yellow fever vaccine responses in identical twins.

This TCR derives from a woman aged 18-29 years in good health. Material for sequencing was CD4+ T cells sorted from blood. The V gene is TRBV20-1, the J gene TRBJ2-3, with TRBD2 as a possible D gene (5 bases). The CDR3 bases are TGCAGTGCGCGGACTTTCCCAAGCACAGATACGCAGTATTTT. Translation: CSARTFPSTDTQYF.